These T cell receptor beta chains were read from a single sample in a study of shared clonotypes between healthy human individuals. The repertoire was sequenced with immunoSEQ multiplex PCR; TCRdb's copy has only in-frame clones and lacks some. This sample has a few million clones, with approximately 93% found just once. The sample comprised naive CD4+ T cells from PBMCs. These TCRs come from a man younger than 35 in good health. Some clones in this sample may be carry-over from other donors' samples. Each CDR3 is given with its conserved first and last residue.

>12|TRBV6-6
CAGGGGTRELFF
>13|TRBV28
CASSSARRDTQYF
>16|TRBV9
CASSVVGTRGYNEQFF
>14|TRBV5-6
CASSPRESTDTQYF
>13|TRBV7-3
CASSLTENTEAFF
>14|TRBV19
CASSIGRASYEQYF
>16|TRBV9
CASSEGLAGAYNEQFF
>15|TRBV5-6
CASSRGRGLNTEAFF
>16|TRBV5-8
CASSYLDRARNTEAFF
>16|TRBV5-1
CASRPGTSGAPDTQYF
>14|TRBV16
CASSQSSRVDGYTF
>16|TRBV19
CASSTPSGTGRYEQYF
>16|TRBV4-2
CASSRQGLAGYNEQFF
>13|TRBV28
CASGQSIFYGYTF
>14|TRBV9
CASSRVEVYNEQFF
>15|TRBV19
CASSIRLGTLFGYTF
>14|TRBV7-8
CASNLGLAAGEQYF
>15|TRBV7-2
CASSLRQGGNNEQFF
>18|TRBV4-3
CASSQALYVQGENTEAFF
>15|TRBV5-1
CASRTGGAGRGTQYF
>18|TRBV5-1
CASSLVAGGYRAKNIQYF
>12|TRBV4-3
CASSQWNTEAFF
>15|TRBV19
CASSTRRDSGNTIYF
>15|TRBV9
CASSAQGPGANVLTF
>15|TRBV11-2
CASSRIAGSTDTQYF
>15|TRBV9
CASSAHRAMNTEAFF
>15|TRBV18
CASFEGRERNTEAFF
>15|TRBV7-2
CASSPTVRVGSEQYF
>13|TRBV9
CASSVDSNYGYTF
>14|TRBV4-3
CASSQDLTGAEQYF
>15|TRBV16
CASSQFEVIVLGAFF
>16|TRBV4-2
CASSQMRGTGAYEQYF
>14|TRBV2
CASSEQGVGYEQYF
>13|TRBV29-1
CSFMLGVAGELFF
>15|TRBV30
CAWSKPGSGYEKLFF
>18|TRBV27
CASRRGLAGASGANVLTF
>13|TRBV27
CASSLARGNGYTF